This T cell receptor (beta chain) emerged from a study of shared clonotypes between healthy human individuals. Looking at the study overall: A couple of female and a few male donors aged 18 to 49 were enrolled.

The protocol was immunoSEQ multiplex PCR, while the TCRdb copy is restricted to in-frame clones and leaves out a portion. The data contain approximately 530,000 clones, 90% to 96% of them seen just once; the ten biggest clones take up 0.055% to 0.075%. This clone appeared a single time. The CDR3 spans 15 residues. V lost 5 bases to trimming and J lost 0 bases, with 11 bases between them. Per germline, CDR1 WNHNN and CDR2 SYGVQD (reference sequence). The sample taken for sequencing was naive CD4+ T cells sorted from blood. Specified subset: CD45RA+ positively selected. The receptor was derived from a woman aged 30 to 39 in good health. The chain recombines TRBV10-1 with TRBJ1-5, with D tentatively TRBD1 (5 bases). The CDR3 reads CASSPWGYSNQPQHF. CDR3 nucleotides: TGCGCCAGCAGTCCGTGGGGCTATAGCAATCAGCCCCAGCATTTT.